These T cell receptor beta chains were read from a single sample in a study of Ad26.COV2.S vaccination and SARS-CoV-2 variants. Some clones are missing from TCRdb's copy, which holds only in-frame ones; the method was immunoSEQ multiplex PCR. The sample lists hundreds of thousands of clones, 80% to 95% occurring once. The starting material was peripheral blood, obtained in a trial of Ad26.COV2.S vaccine versus placebo. Receptors were obtained from a person aged 18-65 years who received the Ad26.COV2.S COVID-19 vaccine or a placebo. Both conserved end residues are part of each CDR3. D genes are given only for firm matches. Expanded clones are given a class, and other clones once, few, many or no size at all.

CDR3 protein: CASGGQSKGGGYTF
CDR3 DNA: TGTGCCAGCGGCGGACAGTCCAAGGGAGGTGGCTACACCTTC
clone size: .
D gene: .
J gene: TRBJ1-2
V gene: TRBV2

CDR3 protein: CASSYGTSGRDTGELFF
CDR3 DNA: TGTGCCAGCAGTTACGGGACTAGCGGGAGGGACACCGGGGAGCTGTTTTTT
clone size: .
D gene: TRBD2
J gene: TRBJ2-2
V gene: TRBV6-2/TRBV6-3

CDR3 protein: CASSQRSRSYEQYF
CDR3 DNA: TGTGCCAGCAGCCAAAGGTCGCGATCCTACGAGCAGTACTTC
clone size: .
D gene: .
J gene: TRBJ2-7
V gene: TRBV27

CDR3 protein: CASSQIVLSGRVETQYF
CDR3 DNA: TGCGCCAGCAGCCAAATTGTTCTGTCGGGCCGAGTAGAGACCCAGTACTTC
clone size: .
D gene: .
J gene: TRBJ2-5
V gene: TRBV4-1

CDR3 protein: CASSTRQSPISTGELFF
CDR3 DNA: TGTGCCAGCAGCACCCGACAGAGCCCTATATCCACCGGGGAGCTGTTTTTT
clone size: once
D gene: .
J gene: TRBJ2-2
V gene: TRBV9

CDR3 protein: CASSLVQGAHEQYF
CDR3 DNA: TGCGCCAGCAGCTTGGTTCAGGGGGCCCACGAGCAGTACTTC
clone size: .
D gene: TRBD1
J gene: TRBJ2-7
V gene: TRBV5-1

CDR3 protein: CASSQRRNAGGSHRTDTQYF
CDR3 DNA: TGCGCCAGCAGCCAACGCCGTAACGCGGGAGGCAGCCACCGCACAGATACGCAGTATTTT
clone size: .
D gene: TRBD2
J gene: TRBJ2-3
V gene: TRBV4-1

CDR3 protein: CASSLRRTDTEAFF
CDR3 DNA: TGTGCCAGCAGTTTAAGGCGAACAGACACTGAAGCTTTCTTT
clone size: .
D gene: .
J gene: TRBJ1-1
V gene: TRBV27

CDR3 protein: CASTRLEGADTQYF
CDR3 DNA: TGTGCCAGCACCAGACTAGAAGGAGCAGATACGCAGTATTTT
clone size: .
D gene: .
J gene: TRBJ2-3
V gene: TRBV7-9

CDR3 protein: CASSQYNYEAFF
CDR3 DNA: TGTGCCAGCAGCCAATACAACTATGAAGCTTTCTTT
clone size: .
D gene: .
J gene: TRBJ1-1
V gene: TRBV3-1/TRBV3-2

CDR3 protein: CASSQTWTIEYYGYTF
CDR3 DNA: TGTGCCAGCAGCCAAACCTGGACGATCGAGTACTATGGCTACACCTTC
clone size: .
D gene: .
J gene: TRBJ1-2
V gene: TRBV4-2